This T cell receptor beta chain derives from a study of blood T cells in healthy people across ages (dated by TCRdb to about 2015). Describing the broader study: In model experiments, template switching captured about one uniquely barcoded TCR beta cDNA molecule for every two T cells. Age-related changes in TCR beta repertoire diversity were measured in the study by deep sequencing normalized with unique cDNA molecular identifiers. Donors were grouped into four age groups: young (average approximately 15 years), middle-aged (over 35), aged (62) and long-lived (approximately 82). Donors of different ages were randomly distributed across sequencing lanes to avoid experimental bias. For two donors (one aged 18 to 30 and one aged 80 or older), the study analyzed two additional independent replicas of 1 million unique cDNA reads from the same blood draw. The paper as a whole reports these results and caveats: Conclusive comparison of naive and antigen-experienced compartments was prevented by the profiling of bulk unsorted PBMCs. The CMV infection status of donors was not known, potentially confounding age-related changes in expanded clonotypes. Estimates of total diversity based on one million sequenced T cells were regarded as lower bounds and as underestimates. Observed TCR beta diversity per million T cells fell roughly linearly with age, and a significant reduction was already apparent by age around 40. Compared with the aged group, the long-lived group had more naive CD4+ T cells, fewer expanded clones and increased TCR diversity, suggesting age selection. The percentage of naive T cells measured by flow cytometry correlated strongly with observed TCR beta diversity.

Donors were approximately 42 systemically healthy Caucasian individuals from Russia aged 6 to 90 years. Around 10 milliliters of peripheral blood were collected from each donor into EDTA-treated Vacutainer tubes. Ficoll-Paque density-gradient centrifugation was used to isolate PBMCs, with at least 7 million per sample. Total RNA, at least 6 micrograms per sample, was extracted from PBMCs with Trizol reagent. The percentages of naive CD45RAhigh/CD27high T cells were determined by flow cytometry on a PBMC aliquot from every donor. V has 5 bases trimmed and J has 3 bases trimmed; junction bases matching no gene number 17. Reading from cysteine to phenylalanine, the CDR3 counts 19 amino acids. Here the CDR3 DNA is all that survives: 57 bases in frame from base 1. The germline V gene sets CDR1 to SQVTM and CDR2 to ANQGSEA. The method behind the library was 5' RACE. These reads were obtained on an Illumina HiSeq 2500. A second PCR of about 6 to 11 cycles was performed with a sample-barcoded 5' primer and a J-beta primer mix. A template-switch 5' adaptor carrying 12 random nucleotides introduced a unique molecular identifier onto each TCR beta cDNA molecule. At least 2.5 million CDR3-containing paired-end reads were obtained from each sample. First-strand cDNA was synthesized from all RNA with the Mint cDNA synthesis kit, primed by a TRBC-specific oligonucleotide. Following uracil-DNA glycosylase treatment, a first 18-cycle PCR with universal primers M1SS and BC2_uni_R was performed on all cDNA. Per the authors' processing: For normalization, 1 million high-quality reads, each with a distinct molecular identifier, were randomly selected from each sample. Instead of being binned into consensus sequences, reads with shared molecular identifiers were discarded. MiTCR, with a Q25 quality threshold and the strictest error-elimination algorithm, was used for CDR3 identification, clonotype clustering and error correction. A nonparametric unseen species model with Euler transformation was used to estimate lower-bound total TCR beta diversity. TCRdb took the public reads, trimmed them with fastp at Q25, ran MiXCR for clone calling and kept in-frame beta chains. Each entry merges the rows of one CDR3 protein and shows their most common DNA and genes. In this record, the V and J calls reflect TCRdb's handling and not the investigators' own analysis. For this sample the table gives hundreds of thousands of distinct CDR3 sequences, of which about 48% were detected only once. Clones ranked in the top ten supply around 41% of the sample.

Comment on this clonotype: The clone's antigen remains unknown. Per-base quality was not reported, and no clone a single base away is much larger than it.

Sequencing was carried out using blood. The origin of this receptor is a man at least 80 years old in good health. The chain employs TRBV29-1 and TRBJ2-3; 13 bases in between match TRBD2. The CDR3 amino acid sequence is: CSVSGLAGEWVRGTDTQYF. The nucleotide sequence reads TGCAGCGTTTCAGGACTAGCGGGAGAATGGGTAAGAGGGACAGATACGCAGTATTTT.